The 15 T cell receptor beta chains below come from one sample, sequenced in a study of shared clonotypes between healthy human individuals. Sequenced by immunoSEQ multiplex PCR; TCRdb stores in-frame clones only, minus some. In the table there are about 1 million clones, under 80% of which are singletons. Sequencing was performed on memory CD4+ T cells sorted from blood. This sample's subset: CD45RA-negative fraction. The receptors come from a man younger than 35 in good health.

V and J are TRBV29-1 and TRBJ2-7; 11 bases line up with TRBD2. Germline values: CDR1 SQVTM, CDR2 ANQGSEA. This CDR3 is 13 amino acids long. V trimming: 7 bases; J trimming: 6 bases; junction bases outside the gene matches: 8. The CDR3 loop reads CSAGSGRALEQYF. The CDR3 DNA sequence: TGCAGCGCGGGTAGCGGGAGGGCCCTCGAGCAGTACTTC.

This rearrangement joins TRBV11-3 to TRBJ2-2; D gene uncertain. Trimming removed 1 base from V and 3 bases from J, with 9 bases in between. Germline CDR1 is SGHNT and CDR2 is YENEEA. The CDR3 spans 15 residues. The CDR3 spells CASSLGSTDTGELFF. The CDR3 nucleotides read TGTGCCAGCAGCTTAGGGTCCACGGACACCGGGGAGCTGTTTTTT.

This chain connects TRBV10-3 to TRBJ1-1; D remains ambiguous. V was shortened by 1 base and J by 4 bases, with 7 bases between the two germline ends. The CDR3 runs 13 residues. Per the germline V gene, CDR1 is ENHRY and CDR2 is SYGVKD. The CDR3 bases are TGTGCCATCAGTGAGTATGCAGCCACTGAAGCTTTCTTT. Amino acids: CAISEYAATEAFF.

The V call is TRBV19, the J call TRBJ1-1; D might be TRBD1 (6 bases). CDR3 size: 15 residues. CDR1 is LNHDA, CDR2 SQIVND, per germline (reference sequence). Between the trimmed V and J ends, which lost 4 bases and 1 base, there was a span of 13 bases. CDR3 DNA sequence: TGTGCCAGTAGTAACAGGGACGAATCGAACACTGAAGCTTTCTTT. Encoded protein: CASSNRDESNTEAFF.

This clone was seen ten or more times. The chain joins TRBV28 to TRBJ1-2, with D hard to call. Germline CDR1 and CDR2: MDHEN and SYDVKM. Deletions cut 5 bases from V and 3 bases from J, with 13 bases between. This CDR3 spans 14 amino acids. The CDR3 sequence is CASSRPPGYYGYTF. The CDR3 DNA is TGTGCCAGCAGTCGACCCCCAGGATACTATGGCTACACCTTC.

The chain has TRBV5-6 and TRBJ1-2; 7 bases are shared with TRBD1. Per the germline V gene, CDR1 is SGHDT and CDR2 is YYEEEE. This CDR3 contains 13 residues. V lost 4 bases and J lost 8; bases outside the gene matches: 8. The CDR3 DNA sequence: TGTGCCAGCAGCCCCGGGACAGCAGACGGCTACACCTTC. As protein: CASSPGTADGYTF.

CDR3 protein: CASTRTGGNYEQYF. CDR3 bases: TGTGCCAGCACCCGGACAGGGGGGAACTACGAGCAGTACTTC. The V call is TRBV6-5, the J call TRBJ2-7, with TRBD1 matching over 10 bases. Per the germline V gene, CDR1 is MNHEY and CDR2 is SVGAGI. This CDR3 is built from 14 residues. V lost 7 bases and J lost 3; bases outside the gene matches: 6.

Only a few counts were recorded for this clone. The chain couples TRBV7-9 to TRBJ1-6; D call uncertain. The V gene lost 5 bases and the J gene lost 9 bases, with 11 bases spanning the gap. The CDR3 runs 13 residues. Germline V gene data show CDR1 as SEHNR and CDR2 as FQNEAQ (reference sequence). The CDR3 DNA is TGTGCCAGCAGCGCCCGGGAGGGTTCACCCCTCCACTTT. This translates into CASSAREGSPLHF.

The V call is TRBV6-5, the J call TRBJ2-7; D ambiguous. CDR3 length: 12 residues. The germline V and J ends were trimmed by 2 bases and 6 bases, with 8 bases remaining between them. Germline values: CDR1 MNHEY, CDR2 SVGAGI. This chain's CDR3 is CASSYIGIEQYF. The CDR3 nucleotides read TGTGCCAGCAGTTACATAGGGATCGAGCAGTACTTC.

This chain connects TRBV29-1 to TRBJ1-2; tentative D call: TRBD1 (5 bases). Trimming removed 0 bases from V and 4 bases from J, with 15 bases in between. The CDR3 sequence is 15 residues long. The germline V gene has CDR1 SQVTM and CDR2 ANQGSEA. This CDR3 reads CSVEDGDPRIYGYTF. Here the CDR3 DNA reads TGCAGCGTTGAAGATGGGGACCCCAGGATCTATGGCTACACCTTC. The full variable domain, with the rest looked up from reference TRBV29-1 and TRBJ1-2, is SAVISQKPSRDICQRGTSLTIQCQVDSQVTMMFWYRQQPGQSLTLIATANQGSEATYESGFVIDKFPISRPNLTFSTLTVSNMSPEDSSIYLCSVEDGDPRIYGYTFGSGTRLTVV.

This rearrangement joins TRBV18 to TRBJ2-3, with D possibly being TRBD1 (5 bases). In germline, CDR1 is KGHSH, CDR2 LQKENI. Trimming shortened V by 3 bases and J by 4 bases, and 11 bases separated the two germline ends. This CDR3 spans 14 amino acids. Here the CDR3 reads CASSPLDSADTQYF. The CDR3 DNA sequence: TGTGCCAGCTCACCTTTAGACAGCGCAGATACGCAGTATTTT. The variable domain in full, with the rest retrieved from reference TRBV18 and TRBJ2-3, is NAGVMQNPRHLVRRRGQEARLRCSPMKGHSHVYWYRQLPEEGLKFMVYLQKENIIDESGMPKERFSAEFPKEGPSILRIQQVVRGDSAAYFCASSPLDSADTQYFGPGTRLTVL.

This clone was seen more than once but under ten times. The genes are TRBV6-1 and TRBJ2-3, with 7 bases identical to TRBD2. There are 15 residues in the CDR3. CDR1 and CDR2 (germline): MNHNS, SASEGT. V lost 4 bases and J lost 6; bases outside the gene matches: 10. Written as DNA, the CDR3 is TGTGCCAGCAGTGTGACTAGCCAGGGAAGGGATACGCAGTATTTT. Its protein product is CASSVTSQGRDTQYF.

The chain carries TRBV10-3 and TRBJ2-6; 11 bases line up with TRBD1. Unmatched junction bases numbered 1, after V lost 3 bases and J lost 0 bases. The CDR3 contains 17 residues. The germline gives CDR1 ENHRY, CDR2 SYGVKD. CDR3 amino acids: CAISEGTGGSGANVLTF. The CDR3 DNA reads as TGTGCCATCAGTGAAGGGACAGGGGGCTCTGGGGCCAACGTCCTGACTTTC.

The chain is built from TRBV28 and TRBJ1-1; D is unclear. This CDR3 is built from 13 residues. Germline CDR1 reads MDHEN; CDR2 reads SYDVKM. V gave up 3 bases and J gave up 9 bases, with 14 bases separating them. CDR3 sequence (DNA): TGTGCCAGCAGTTTTCAACAGACTAGGAAAGCTTTCTTT. Protein: CASSFQQTRKAFF. The full variable domain, its missing parts supplied by reference TRBV28 and TRBJ1-1, is DVKVTQSSRYLVKRTGEKVFLECVQDMDHENMFWYRQDPGLGLRLIYFSYDVKMKEKGDIPEGYSVSREKKERFSLILESASTNQTSMYLCASSFQQTRKAFFGQGTRLTVV.

This clone was picked up a small number of times. This chain joins TRBV5-1 and TRBJ1-6; D is ambiguous. Germline V lookup: CDR1 SGHRS, CDR2 YFSETQ. V lost 0 bases, J lost 5 bases, and 6 bases lay in between. The CDR3 sequence is 14 residues long. The DNA of the CDR3 is TGCGCCAGCAGCTTGGTGGAGGATAATTCACCCCTCCACTTT. This translates into CASSLVEDNSPLHF.